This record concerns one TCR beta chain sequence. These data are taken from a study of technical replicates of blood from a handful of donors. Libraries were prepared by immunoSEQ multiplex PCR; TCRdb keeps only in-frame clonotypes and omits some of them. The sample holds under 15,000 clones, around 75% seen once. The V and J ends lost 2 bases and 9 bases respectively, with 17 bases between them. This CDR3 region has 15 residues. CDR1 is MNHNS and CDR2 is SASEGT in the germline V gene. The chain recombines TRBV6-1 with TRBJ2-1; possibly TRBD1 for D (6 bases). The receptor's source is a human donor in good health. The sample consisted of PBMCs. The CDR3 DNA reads TGTGCCAGCAGTGAAATGGCAGGGGCGGGCTCTGAGCAGTTCTTC. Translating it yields CASSEMAGAGSEQFF.